A single sample is the source of the 18 T cell receptor beta chains below, sequenced in a study of patients and donors after allogeneic stem cell transplantation. TCRdb fed the RT-PCR reads into MiXCR, producing one record per CDR3 protein. The repertoire has approximately 200,000 distinct CDR3 sequences, less than 45% of them found once; the top ten carry 30% to 35%. Sequencing input: blood, either unsorted or a sorted T cell fraction (not recorded which). The receptors stem from a human donor who was either an allogeneic HSCT recipient or a stem cell or donor lymphocyte infusion donor (not recorded which). It is not recorded whose cells these are; they may come from a transplant donor.

The gene calls are TRBV15 and TRBJ1-6; D not resolved. Germline CDR1 LNHNV, CDR2 YYDKDF (reference sequence). This CDR3 has 13 residues. Trimming pared 8 bases from V and 7 bases from J, leaving 12 bases between. The CDR3 region is CATRPELNSPLHF. The CDR3, as DNA: TGTGCCACCCGCCCAGAACTGAATTCACCCCTCCACTTT.

In its sample, this clonotype was seen a few times. The genes are TRBV29-1 and TRBJ1-1; 7 bases are a match to TRBD1. The V and J ends lost 7 bases and 2 bases, in that order; junction bases with no gene match: 1. The CDR3 contains 11 residues. In germline, CDR1 is SQVTM, CDR2 ANQGSEA. CDR3 sequence: CSGDSNTEAFF. The CDR3 bases are TGCAGCGGGGACAGTAACACTGAAGCTTTCTTT.

V gene TRBV29-1 combines with J gene TRBJ2-1, with D perhaps matching TRBD1 or TRBD2 (5 bases each). The CDR3 sequence is 14 residues long. With 6 bases removed from V and 4 bases from J, the gap between germline ends came to 16 bases. Germline loops: CDR1 SQVTM, CDR2 ANQGSEA. CDR3 loop: CSVTSGTEYNEQFF. The CDR3 DNA reads TGCAGCGTCACCTCCGGGACCGAGTACAATGAGCAGTTCTTC.

The gene calls are TRBV5-1 and TRBJ2-3, with a weak D call TRBD2 (6 bases). The CDR3 totals 17 residues. The germline V and J ends were trimmed by 4 bases and 2 bases, with 20 bases remaining between them. CDR1 is SGHRS, CDR2 YFSETQ, per germline. The CDR3 sequence is CASSEDGTPDFTDTQYF. The CDR3 nucleotides are TGCGCCAGCAGCGAGGACGGGACTCCTGATTTCACAGATACGCAGTATTTT.

This chain uses TRBV28 with TRBJ2-7; 8 bases are shared with TRBD2. The CDR3 extends over 17 amino acids. Germline V gives CDR1 MDHEN, CDR2 SYDVKM. The trim removed 1 base at V and 0 bases at J, leaving 8 bases unmatched. The CDR3 bases are TGTGCCAGCAGTTTATATGCACCGGGGGGGGCCTCCTACGAGCAGTACTTC. Translating it yields CASSLYAPGGASYEQYF.

Only a few counts were recorded for this clonotype. This chain uses TRBV12-3 or TRBV12-4 with TRBJ1-3; possibly TRBD1 for D (5 bases). The CDR3 runs to 14 residues. V lost 5 bases to trimming and J lost 0 bases, with 8 bases between them. As DNA, the CDR3 is TGTGCCAGCAGTACGGACACCTCTGGAAACACCATATATTTT. It encodes CASSTDTSGNTIYF.

This clonotype was counted between two and nine times. This chain links TRBV29-1 with TRBJ2-2; possibly TRBD1 for D (6 bases). Trimming pared 5 bases from V and 1 base from J, leaving 11 bases between. Germline values: CDR1 SQVTM, CDR2 ANQGSEA. There are 14 residues in the CDR3. The CDR3 protein is CSVQRTVNTGELFF. For the CDR3, the DNA is TGCAGCGTTCAGAGGACAGTGAACACCGGGGAGCTGTTTTTT.

This rearrangement joins TRBV5-6 to TRBJ1-1; a possible D gene is TRBD1 (5 bases). The CDR3 consists of 17 residues. CDR1 and CDR2 from the germline V gene are SGHDT and YYEEEE. Trimming cost V 6 bases and J 0 bases, with 21 bases left between them. DNA of the CDR3: TGTGCCAGCACCCATTGGGAGGGATCAGGGTTGAACACTGAAGCTTTCTTT. Translating gives CASTHWEGSGLNTEAFF.

This chain connects TRBV20-1 to TRBJ2-3; possible D gene TRBD2, 5 bases. Germline V lookup: CDR1 DFQATT, CDR2 SNEGSKA (reference sequence). The CDR3 has 13 amino acids. V lost 3 bases and J lost 3, with 10 bases in between. CDR3 in amino acids: CSASLPGTDTQYF. The CDR3 DNA is TGCAGTGCTAGCCTACCGGGGACAGATACGCAGTATTTT.

This chain uses TRBV7-2 with TRBJ2-5; D unclear. The CDR3 loop spans 15 amino acids. CDR1 and CDR2 from the germline V gene are SGHTA and FQGNSA. V shed 3 bases and J shed 5 bases, with 16 bases lying between them. The CDR3 DNA is TGTGCCAGCAGCTTTGGACCGGGTTTGGAGGAGACCCAGTACTTC. Translation: CASSFGPGLEETQYF.

This chain uses TRBV7-3 with TRBJ1-2; no definite D call. This CDR3 region has 17 residues. V was trimmed by 4 bases and J by 4 bases, leaving 22 bases between them. Germline V CDR1 and CDR2: SGHTA, FQGTGA. CDR3 sequence: CASSSGRLYPKAYGYTF. As DNA, the CDR3 is TGTGCCAGCAGCTCCGGGAGATTATACCCAAAGGCCTATGGCTACACCTTC. Using reference TRBV7-3 and TRBJ1-2 for the parts outside the CDR3, the full variable domain is GAGVSQTPSNKVTEKGKYVELRCDPISGHTALYWYRQSLGQGPEFLIYFQGTGAADDSGLPNDRFFAVRPEGSVSTLKIQRTERGDSAVYLCASSSGRLYPKAYGYTFGSGTRLTVV.

This chain links TRBV12-5 with TRBJ2-3; 13 bases match TRBD2. The CDR3 contains 15 residues. Germline loops: CDR1 LGHNT, CDR2 FRNRAP. After removal of 6 bases from V and 4 bases from J, the junction contained 4 bases not matched to a gene. This CDR3 is CASGPGLAGADTQYF. In DNA, the CDR3 is TGTGCTAGTGGCCCTGGACTAGCGGGAGCAGATACGCAGTATTTT.

This clonotype appeared a few times. The chain links TRBV12-3 or TRBV12-4 to TRBJ2-7; D unclear. This CDR3 has 13 residues. Trimming took 4 bases from V and 2 from J, leaving 9 bases between them. The DNA of the CDR3 is TGTGCCAGCAGTTATCGGCAGACCTACGAGCAGTACTTC. The encoded protein is CASSYRQTYEQYF.

In this sample, this clonotype turned up once. This sequence joins TRBV4-1 and TRBJ2-7; D unclear. Germline CDR1 and CDR2: MGHRA and YSYEKL. V was pared by 4 bases and J by 2 bases, with 9 bases between. The CDR3 is made up of 13 amino acids. CDR3 loop: CASSLGPAYEQYF. CDR3 sequence (DNA): TGCGCCAGCAGCCTCGGTCCAGCCTACGAGCAGTACTTC.

This clonotype was counted ten times or more. The rearrangement links TRBV29-1 to TRBJ1-4; 9 nucleotides line up with TRBD1. The CDR3 is made up of 12 amino acids. Germline loops: CDR1 SQVTM, CDR2 ANQGSEA. Unmatched junction bases numbered 8, after V lost 4 bases and J lost 14 bases. CDR3 amino acids: CSVGAGTGSLFF. CDR3 nucleotide sequence: TGCAGCGTTGGAGCTGGGACAGGGAGTCTGTTTTTT.

This clonotype was picked up a small number of times. The V call is TRBV10-3, the J call TRBJ1-1, with unresolved D. Germline loops: CDR1 ENHRY, CDR2 SYGVKD. With 10 bases removed from V and 0 bases from J, the gap between germline ends came to 15 bases. The CDR3 is 14 residues long. The CDR3: CATVYGGMNTEAFF. Written as DNA, the CDR3 is TGTGCCACCGTATACGGCGGCATGAACACTGAAGCTTTCTTT.

In its sample, this clonotype was seen a few times. This sequence joins TRBV15 and TRBJ1-2; 10 nucleotides agree with TRBD1. Germline V CDR1 and CDR2: LNHNV, YYDKDF (reference sequence). The CDR3 sequence is 15 residues long. After removal of 3 bases from V and 8 bases from J, the junction contained 9 bases not matched to a gene. In nucleotides, the CDR3 is TGTGCCACCAGCAGTGAGGGACAGGGGACGGAGGGCTACACCTTC. Translating it yields CATSSEGQGTEGYTF.

The chain has TRBV9 and TRBJ2-2, with D possibly matching TRBD2 (5 bases). The CDR3 has 14 residues. The germline V gene encodes CDR1 SGDLS and CDR2 YYNGEE. V lost 3 bases to trimming and J lost 6 bases, with 12 bases between them. The CDR3 DNA sequence: TGTGCCAGCAGCGCATTCGACGGGGCCGGGGAGCTGTTTTTT. Protein: CASSAFDGAGELFF. The entire variable domain, with the rest obtained from reference TRBV9 and TRBJ2-2, is as follows: DSGVTQTPKHLITATGQRVTLRCSPRSGDLSVYWYQQSLDQGLQFLIQYYNGEERAKGNILERFSAQQFPDLHSELNLSSLELGDSALYFCASSAFDGAGELFFGEGSRLTVL.